Below are 21 T cell receptor beta chains sequenced from a single sample in a study of shared clonotypes between healthy human individuals. Some clones are missing from TCRdb's copy, which holds only in-frame ones; the method was immunoSEQ multiplex PCR. The top ten clones hold roughly 0.14% of a sample with 2 million to 3 million clones, approximately 94% of them seen once. Sequenced material: naive CD4+ T cells sorted from blood. As for subset: CD45RA+ positively selected. The receptors here all came from a man aged 18 to 29 in good health.

V and J are TRBV11-2 and TRBJ2-5; D is uncertain. CDR1 SGHAT and CDR2 FQNNGV come from the germline V gene. Trimming took 1 base from V and 0 from J, leaving 12 bases between them. The CDR3 covers 16 residues. In DNA form, the CDR3 reads TGTGCCAGCAGCTTAGCTCCCGAACAGTACCAAGAGACCCAGTACTTC. This translates into CASSLAPEQYQETQYF.

The chain joins TRBV19 to TRBJ1-2; D not certain. Germline assignment: CDR1 LNHDA and CDR2 SQIVND (reference sequence). This CDR3 has 15 residues. The ends were cut back, 0 bases at V and 8 bases at J, with 16 bases in the middle. The CDR3 here is CASSIDLSGAGGYTF. The DNA for the CDR3 is TGTGCCAGTAGTATAGATCTAAGTGGAGCAGGCGGCTACACCTTC.

This chain links TRBV5-5 with TRBJ1-5; 8 positions agree with TRBD1. V lost 3 bases, J lost 5 bases, and 4 bases stayed unmatched. The germline V gene has CDR1 SGHKS and CDR2 YYEKEE (reference sequence). The CDR3 runs to 14 residues. The CDR3 protein is CASSWQDRDQPQHF. The CDR3 DNA sequence: TGTGCCAGCAGCTGGCAGGACAGGGATCAGCCCCAGCATTTT.

Concerning this clone itself: The sample carries other DNA sequences with the same CDR3. The V and J genes are TRBV7-2 and TRBJ1-3; TRBD1 matches 8 bases. The V segment lost 1 base and the J segment 3 bases; nucleotides outside the gene matches: 2. The CDR3 spans 15 residues. Per the germline V gene, CDR1 is SGHTA and CDR2 is FQGNSA. The CDR3 is CASSLVGTGGNTIYF. In DNA, the CDR3 is TGTGCCAGCAGCTTAGTTGGGACAGGTGGAAACACCATATATTTT.

Concerning this clone itself: Other DNA sequences in the same sample also yield this CDR3. The gene calls are TRBV5-1 and TRBJ2-3, with D maybe TRBD1 (6 bases). The CDR3 extends over 14 amino acids. Germline CDR1 reads SGHRS; CDR2 reads YFSETQ. The ends were cut back, 4 bases at V and 0 bases at J, with 9 bases in the middle. CDR3 residues: CASSRGGSTDTQYF. The CDR3 nucleotides read TGCGCCAGCAGCCGAGGGGGTAGCACAGATACGCAGTATTTT.

This chain links TRBV15 with TRBJ2-1; D may match TRBD1 or TRBD2 (5 bases each). Trimming cost V 0 bases and J 5 bases, with 14 bases left between them. This CDR3 is 16 amino acids long. Germline V gene sequence: CDR1 LNHNV, CDR2 YYDKDF (reference sequence). The DNA of the CDR3 is TGTGCCACCAGCAGAGATTATGGGGACGGTGACAATGAGCAGTTCTTC. Translating gives CATSRDYGDGDNEQFF.

The J gene is TRBJ2-4, the V gene TRBV5-8; no definite D call. CDR1 and CDR2 from the germline V gene are SGHTS and YDEGEE. This CDR3 has 15 residues. Trimming stripped 4 bases from V and 1 base from J, with 12 bases between. The CDR3 loop reads CASSILESAKNIQYF. The CDR3 DNA reads as TGTGCCAGCAGCATTTTAGAGTCGGCCAAAAACATTCAGTACTTC.

The chain carries TRBV11-3 and TRBJ2-5, with 8 bases identical to TRBD2. V was pared by 3 bases and J by 2 bases, with 5 bases of the junction left unmatched. This CDR3 spans 15 amino acids. CDR1 and CDR2 (germline): SGHNT, YENEEA. CDR3 residues: CASSFSGGRQETQYF. In nucleotides, the CDR3 is TGTGCCAGCAGCTTTTCTGGCGGGAGGCAAGAGACCCAGTACTTC.

The chain employs TRBV19 and TRBJ2-3; 8 bases are shared with TRBD1. Germline V gives CDR1 LNHDA, CDR2 SQIVND (reference sequence). This CDR3 spans 14 amino acids. With 5 bases clipped from V and 3 bases from J, the junction kept 4 bases outside the gene matches. CDR3 in amino acids: CASSGQGGTDTQYF. The CDR3 DNA sequence: TGTGCCAGTAGTGGACAGGGTGGAACAGATACGCAGTATTTT.

This CDR3 reads CASSLGDRGITGELFF. In DNA form, the CDR3 reads TGTGCCAGCAGCTTAGGGGACAGGGGTATCACCGGGGAGCTGTTTTTT. The chain combines TRBV5-6 with TRBJ2-2, with TRBD1 identical over 10 bases. V shed 2 bases, J shed 4 bases, and the junction held 5 bases outside the gene matches. CDR1 is SGHDT and CDR2 is YYEEEE in the germline V gene. The CDR3 extends over 16 amino acids.

This sequence joins TRBV28 and TRBJ2-2; D is perhaps TRBD1 or TRBD2 (5 bases each). Germline CDR1 is MDHEN and CDR2 is SYDVKM. Trimming shortened V by 5 bases and J by 5 bases, and 15 bases separated the two germline ends. This CDR3 contains 15 residues. The CDR3 DNA follows: TGTGCCAGCAGTCCCCAGGGTAGAGGGACCGGGGAGCTGTTTTTT. It specifies CASSPQGRGTGELFF.

In this sample, this clone turned up once. The rearrangement uses TRBV11-2 and TRBJ2-5, with TRBD2 matching 9 bases. The CDR3 has 16 amino acids. The J segment lost 2 bases and the V segment lost 1 base, leaving 5 bases of the junction unmatched. The germline V gene encodes CDR1 SGHAT and CDR2 FQNNGV. CDR3 nucleotide sequence: TGTGCCAGCAGCTTAGCCGGTAGCGGGAGACAAGAGACCCAGTACTTC. It is translated as CASSLAGSGRQETQYF.

The chain links TRBV18 to TRBJ2-2; 8 nucleotides agree with TRBD1. Trimming took 5 bases from V and 4 from J; bases not matched to a gene: 6. The CDR3 contains 15 residues. CDR1 and CDR2 (germline): KGHSH, LQKENI. CDR3 protein: CASSSGTGVTGELFF. CDR3 DNA: TGTGCCAGCTCATCCGGGACAGGAGTCACCGGGGAGCTGTTTTTT.

The chain couples TRBV6-1 to TRBJ1-6, with D tentatively TRBD1 (5 bases). Germline V gene lookup returns CDR1 MNHNS and CDR2 SASEGT. V was trimmed by 3 bases and J by 0 bases, leaving 15 bases between them. The CDR3 has 18 residues. The CDR3 sequence is CASSDLQALSSYNSPLHF. The CDR3 coding sequence is TGTGCCAGCAGTGATTTACAGGCGTTAAGCTCCTATAATTCACCCCTCCACTTT.

The gene calls are TRBV7-2 and TRBJ2-7; TRBD1 matches at 9 bases. The CDR3 sequence is 18 residues long. The germline V gene has CDR1 SGHTA and CDR2 FQGNSA. With V trimmed by 2 bases and J by 5 bases, 16 bases remained unmatched. The CDR3 coding sequence is TGTGCCAGCAGCTTAAGAGGGACAGGGAAATCCCTAGCGAACGAGCAGTACTTC. Its translation: CASSLRGTGKSLANEQYF.

This clone came up a few times. The chain has TRBV30 and TRBJ1-2; D unresolved. Trimming removed 0 bases from V and 2 bases from J, with 13 bases in between. The CDR3 is 15 residues long. CDR1 and CDR2 from the germline V gene are GTSNPN and SVGIG (reference sequence). The CDR3 DNA reads as TGTGCCTGGAGTGTCGGTAAAAGCGACAACTATGGCTACACCTTC. Protein product: CAWSVGKSDNYGYTF.

The V and J genes are TRBV6-5 and TRBJ2-1; D gene ambiguous. Germline V gene data show CDR1 as MNHEY and CDR2 as SVGAGI. The ends were cut back, 6 bases at V and 4 bases at J, with 10 bases in the middle. The CDR3 spans 13 residues. The CDR3 loop reads CASRTVDYNEQFF. The CDR3 DNA reads TGTGCCAGCAGGACTGTTGATTACAATGAGCAGTTCTTC.

This CDR3 reads CASSLGTGEAYEQYF. The CDR3 nucleotides read TGTGCCAGCTCACTCGGGACAGGGGAAGCCTACGAGCAGTACTTC. V and J are TRBV18 and TRBJ2-7, with 10 positions matching TRBD1. V shed 4 bases and J 2 bases; nucleotides not matched to a gene: 5. CDR3 length: 15 amino acids. From germline, CDR1 is KGHSH and CDR2 LQKENI.

This chain connects TRBV6-6 to TRBJ2-4; 7 nucleotides align to TRBD2. The CDR3 contains 15 residues. Losses at the gene ends were 6 bases for V and 7 bases for J; bases not matched to a gene: 12. Looked up from germline, CDR1 is MNHNY and CDR2 is SVGAGI (reference sequence). The DNA of the CDR3 is TGTGCCAGCAGGGTGACACCGGGGGAGGGGAACATTCAGTACTTC. Translated, it gives CASRVTPGEGNIQYF.

This chain joins TRBV10-3 and TRBJ2-3; D remains ambiguous. The CDR3 has 14 amino acids. Germline CDR1 and CDR2: ENHRY and SYGVKD. The V end lost 4 bases, the J end lost 0 bases, and 8 bases lay between the germline ends. CDR3 coding DNA: TGTGCCATCAGTGCCCGTGCTAGCACAGATACGCAGTATTTT. Residues: CAISARASTDTQYF.

The chain employs TRBV6-5 and TRBJ2-7; D is perhaps TRBD2 (6 bases). Germline loops: CDR1 MNHEY, CDR2 SVGAGI. The CDR3 is made up of 13 amino acids. V was shortened by 2 bases and J by 9 bases, with 14 bases between the two germline ends. As DNA, the CDR3 is TGTGCCAGCAGTTACATATCAAAGGAGGGGCAGTACTTC. Protein: CASSYISKEGQYF.